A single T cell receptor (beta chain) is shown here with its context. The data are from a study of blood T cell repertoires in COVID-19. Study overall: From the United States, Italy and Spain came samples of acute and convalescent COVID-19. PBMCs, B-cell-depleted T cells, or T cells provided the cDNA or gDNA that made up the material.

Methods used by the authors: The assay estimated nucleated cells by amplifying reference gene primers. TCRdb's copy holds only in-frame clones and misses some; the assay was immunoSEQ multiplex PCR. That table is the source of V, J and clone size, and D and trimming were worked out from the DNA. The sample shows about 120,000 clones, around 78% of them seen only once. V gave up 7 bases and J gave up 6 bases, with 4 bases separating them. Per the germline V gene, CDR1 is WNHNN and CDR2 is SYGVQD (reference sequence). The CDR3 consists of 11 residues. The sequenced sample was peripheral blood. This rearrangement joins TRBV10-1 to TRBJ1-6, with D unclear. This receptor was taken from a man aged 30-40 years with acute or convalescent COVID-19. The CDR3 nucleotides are TGCGCCAGCACCGGTAATTCACCCCTCCACTTT. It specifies CASTGNSPLHF.